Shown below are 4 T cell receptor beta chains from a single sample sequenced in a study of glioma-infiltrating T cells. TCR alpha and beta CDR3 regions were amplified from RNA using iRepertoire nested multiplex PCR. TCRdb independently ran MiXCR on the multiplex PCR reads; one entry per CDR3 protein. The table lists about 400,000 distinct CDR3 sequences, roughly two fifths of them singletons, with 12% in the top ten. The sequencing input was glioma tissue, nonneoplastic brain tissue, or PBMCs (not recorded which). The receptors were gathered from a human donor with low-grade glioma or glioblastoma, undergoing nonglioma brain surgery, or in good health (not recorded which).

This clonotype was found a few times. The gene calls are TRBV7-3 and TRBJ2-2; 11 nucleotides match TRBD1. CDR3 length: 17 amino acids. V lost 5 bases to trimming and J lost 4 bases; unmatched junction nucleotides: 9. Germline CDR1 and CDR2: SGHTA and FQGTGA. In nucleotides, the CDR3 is TGTGCCAGCAGCCGCGATGGACAGGGGGCCTCCACCGGGGAGCTGTTTTTT. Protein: CASSRDGQGASTGELFF.

CDR3 region: CSAWESTDTQYF. DNA for the CDR3: TGCAGCGCCTGGGAGAGCACAGATACGCAGTATTTT. The chain uses TRBV29-1 and TRBJ2-3; D may be TRBD2 (5 bases). The V and J ends lost 7 bases and 0 bases respectively, with 8 bases between them. There are 12 residues in the CDR3. The germline gives CDR1 SQVTM, CDR2 ANQGSEA.

For the CDR3, the DNA is TGCGCCAGCAGCTTGGTACCAGATACGCAGTATTTT. This translates into CASSLVPDTQYF. J is TRBJ2-3 and V is TRBV5-1; D unresolved. Germline V CDR1 and CDR2: SGHRS, YFSETQ. V lost 0 bases to trimming and J lost 4 bases, with 3 bases between them. CDR3 size: 12 residues.

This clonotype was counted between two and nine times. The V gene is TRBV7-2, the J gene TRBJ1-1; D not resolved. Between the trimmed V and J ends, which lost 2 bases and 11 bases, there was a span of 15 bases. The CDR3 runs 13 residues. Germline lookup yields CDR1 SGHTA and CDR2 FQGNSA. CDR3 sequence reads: CASSLQDSVYAFF. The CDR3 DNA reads TGTGCCAGCAGCTTACAGGATTCTGTGTATGCTTTCTTT.